This TCR beta chain was sequenced in a study of cytomegalovirus exposure and HLA in healthy donors. Study context: Later analysis reported that the approximately 120 validation repertoires shared the platform of the roughly 670 first-cohort repertoires.

Measured with immunoSEQ multiplex PCR; TCRdb has only the in-frame clones, and not every one. The sample records 150,000 or so clones, approximately 86% being singletons. Points from the study as a whole: Among TCR sequences, most were rare, though some public TCRs appeared in many donors. Cytomegalovirus status, reportedly, was diagnosed with high specificity and sensitivity by the classifier. CMV antigen specificity of a few CMV-associated chains was confirmed in vitro.

A note on this clone: Its antigen is not known.

V lost 5 bases and J lost 4; bases outside the gene matches: 8. Germline V gene data show CDR1 as MNHEY and CDR2 as SVGAGI. This CDR3 spans 15 amino acids. Input material: PBMCs. The receptor was derived from a human donor in good health. This chain joins TRBV6-5 and TRBJ2-1, with 7 bases identical to TRBD2. CDR3 in amino acids: CASSLAATNYNEQFF. The CDR3, as DNA: TGTGCCAGCAGTCTAGCGGCTACAAATTACAATGAGCAGTTCTTC.